Listed here is a single T cell receptor (beta chain). The antigen remains undetermined. The data were obtained in a study of response to subunit inactivated influenza vaccine. Broader study findings: The authors suggested that few new T cells are recruited per seasonal influenza vaccination.

Using its own MiXCR run on the RT-PCR reads, TCRdb lists one record per CDR3 protein. The sample comprises about 520,000 distinct CDR3 sequences, about 25% of which are singletons, and 1.5% to 2% rests with the top ten. Trimming pared 5 bases from V and 3 bases from J, leaving 17 bases between. The germline V gene has CDR1 SEHNR and CDR2 FQNEAQ (reference sequence). The CDR3 contains 15 residues. The TCR originated in a man aged 45 to 65 who received an inactivated influenza vaccine. The V call is TRBV7-9, the J call TRBJ2-7; D gene uncertain. Sequenced material: CD4+ T cells sorted from PBMCs, taken more than 4 days after vaccination. This CDR3 reads CASSPDPGSLYEQYF. The CDR3 nucleotides read TGTGCCAGCAGCCCGGACCCTGGCAGTCTCTACGAGCAGTACTTC.